The clone carrying this T cell receptor (beta chain) has more than one count but fewer than ten. This CDR3 is also generated by other DNA sequences in the sample. The sequenced template was cDNA made from the entire isolated RNA. Using immunoSEQ multiplex PCR, the repertoire was profiled, and TCRdb retains in-frame clones only, with some absent. This table has about 410,000 clones, approximately 13% appearing once. Trimming shortened V by 7 bases and J by 2 bases, and 7 bases separated the two germline ends. This CDR3 contains 11 residues. CDR1 is DFQATT, CDR2 SNEGSKA, per germline (reference sequence). This entry is derived from a study of beta chain features in type 1 diabetes.

This receptor was obtained from a man younger than 45 in good health. This chain uses TRBV20-1 with TRBJ2-3; the D gene is possibly TRBD2 (5 bases). What was sequenced was naive CD4+ T cells from blood. The CDR3: CSGGDTDTQYF. In DNA form, the CDR3 reads TGCAGTGGGGGAGACACAGATACGCAGTATTTT.